This T cell receptor beta chain is from a study of shared clonotypes between healthy human individuals. For this clone: Its cognate antigen is unknown.

A split of CD4+ cells into CD45RA+ naive and CD45RA-negative memory subsets was performed. Only in-frame clones appear in the TCRdb table, and some are missing; sequencing was by immunoSEQ multiplex PCR. The table has fewer than 2.5 million clones, roughly 93% seen once. Study conclusions and caveats: Among donors, clonotype sharing was expected to be affected by sequencing depth. Few donors restricted represented genetic and exposure-history diversity. For naive CD4 cells, roughly 5% of clonotypes were shared across a handful of donors.

This TCR came from a young man in good health. Some clones in this sample may be carry-over from other donors' samples. Specimen: naive CD4+ T cells from PBMCs. Subset given: CD45RA+ positively selected.

CDR3 in amino acids: CASSQEVGGGNTGELFF. CDR3 DNA sequence: TGCGCCAGCAGCCAAGAGGTGGGCGGGGGGAACACCGGGGAGCTGTTTTTT. The rearrangement links TRBV4-3 to TRBJ2-2, with 7 nucleotides matching TRBD2. The junction had 5 bases not matched to a gene; V was cut back by 0 bases and J by 1 base. The CDR3 loop spans 17 amino acids. Germline V gene sequence: CDR1 LGHNA, CDR2 YSLEER.